This T cell receptor (beta chain) was retrieved from a study of graft-versus-host responses after intestinal transplantation. Across the whole study: All recipients got anti-thymocyte globulin induction, then tacrolimus and steroids for 3 to 4 years.

Profiled with immunoSEQ multiplex PCR; TCRdb holds only in-frame clones, not every one. The data contain tens of thousands of clones, roughly 87% of them singletons. Germline CDR1 MDHEN, CDR2 SYDVKM. The junction had 6 bases not matched to a gene; V was cut back by 5 bases and J by 2 bases. CDR3 length: 15 amino acids. Concerning this clone itself: Its cognate antigen is unknown.

Whole-study results and caveats: Subjects displaying graft-donor T cell macrochimerism possessed elevated graft-versus-host to host-versus-graft clonal ratios inside allografts. After transplant, early declines in HvG clones were associated with peak levels of circulating GvH clones. Recipient-marrow GvH clones were detected, some having first appeared in ileum or blood.

Intraepithelial and lamina propria lymphocytes were released after the graft tissue was processed. The receptor was isolated from a human patient who received an intestinal transplant, so some T cells may come from the graft donor. The genes are TRBV28 and TRBJ2-1; 7 nucleotides line up with TRBD1. Specimen: ileum tissue, collected 200 to 210 days after intestinal transplant. The CDR3: CASSPGQITYNEQFF. CDR3 coding DNA: TGTGCCAGCAGTCCGGGACAGATAACCTACAATGAGCAGTTCTTC.